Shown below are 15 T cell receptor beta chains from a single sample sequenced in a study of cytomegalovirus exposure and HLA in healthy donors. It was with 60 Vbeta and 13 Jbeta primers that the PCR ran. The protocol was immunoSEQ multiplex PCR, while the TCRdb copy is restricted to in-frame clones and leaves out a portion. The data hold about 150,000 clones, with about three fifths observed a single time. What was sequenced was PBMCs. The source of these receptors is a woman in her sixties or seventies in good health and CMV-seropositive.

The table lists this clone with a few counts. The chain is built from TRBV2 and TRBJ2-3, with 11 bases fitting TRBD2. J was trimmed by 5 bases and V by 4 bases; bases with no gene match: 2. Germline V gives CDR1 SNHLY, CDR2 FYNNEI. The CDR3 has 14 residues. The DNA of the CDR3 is TGTGCCAGCAGTGTACTAGCGGGAGAAGATACGCAGTATTTT. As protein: CASSVLAGEDTQYF. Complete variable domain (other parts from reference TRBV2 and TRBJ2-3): EPEVTQTPSHQVTQMGQEVILRCVPISNHLYFYWYRQILGQKVEFLVSFYNNEISEKSEIFDDQFSVERPDGSNFTLKIRSTKLEDSAMYFCASSVLAGEDTQYFGPGTRLTVL.

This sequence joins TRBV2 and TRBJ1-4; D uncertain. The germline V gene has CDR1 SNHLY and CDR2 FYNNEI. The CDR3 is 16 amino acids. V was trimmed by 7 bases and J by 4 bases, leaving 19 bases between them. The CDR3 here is CASTDRGLRNNEKLFF. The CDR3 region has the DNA TGTGCCAGCACGGACCGGGGATTGAGGAATAATGAAAAACTGTTTTTT.

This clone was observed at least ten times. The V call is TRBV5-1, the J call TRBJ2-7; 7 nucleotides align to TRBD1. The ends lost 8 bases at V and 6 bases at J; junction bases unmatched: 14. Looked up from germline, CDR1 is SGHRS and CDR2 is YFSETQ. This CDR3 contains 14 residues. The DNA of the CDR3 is TGCGCCAGTAACACAGGGGACGCAAATAGCGAGCAGTACTTC. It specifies CASNTGDANSEQYF.

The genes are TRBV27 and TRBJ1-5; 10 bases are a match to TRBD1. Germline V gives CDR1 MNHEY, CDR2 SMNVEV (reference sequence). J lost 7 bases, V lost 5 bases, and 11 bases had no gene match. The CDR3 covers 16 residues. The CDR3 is CASSPALGDRGQPQHF. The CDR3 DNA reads TGTGCCAGCAGTCCTGCTTTGGGGGACAGGGGACAGCCCCAGCATTTT.

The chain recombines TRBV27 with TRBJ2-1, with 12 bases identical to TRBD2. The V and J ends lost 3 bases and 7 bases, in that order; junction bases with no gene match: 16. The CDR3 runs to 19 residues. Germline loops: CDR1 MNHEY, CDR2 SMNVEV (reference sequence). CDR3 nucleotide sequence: TGTGCCAGCAGTTTGTTGGTAGGGCTAGCGGGAGGGCCTAGGAATGAGCAGTTCTTC. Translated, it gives CASSLLVGLAGGPRNEQFF.

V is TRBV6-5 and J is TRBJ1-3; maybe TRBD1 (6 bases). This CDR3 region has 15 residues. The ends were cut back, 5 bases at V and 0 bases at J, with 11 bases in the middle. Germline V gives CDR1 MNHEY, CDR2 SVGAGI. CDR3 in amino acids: CASSRGGDSGNTIYF. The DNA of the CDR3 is TGTGCCAGCAGTAGGGGGGGAGACTCTGGAAACACCATATATTTT.

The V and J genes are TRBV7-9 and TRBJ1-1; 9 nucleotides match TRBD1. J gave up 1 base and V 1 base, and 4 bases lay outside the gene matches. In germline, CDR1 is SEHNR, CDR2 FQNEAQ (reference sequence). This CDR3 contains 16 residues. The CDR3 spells CASSLGTGAGNTEAFF. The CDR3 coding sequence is TGTGCCAGCAGCTTAGGGACAGGGGCGGGGAACACTGAAGCTTTCTTT.

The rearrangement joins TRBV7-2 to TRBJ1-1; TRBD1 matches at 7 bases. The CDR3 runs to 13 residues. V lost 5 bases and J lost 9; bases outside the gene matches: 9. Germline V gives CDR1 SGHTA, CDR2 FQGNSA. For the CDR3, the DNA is TGTGCCAGCAGCCGTGGACAGGAAGGGAAAGCTTTCTTT. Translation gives CASSRGQEGKAFF. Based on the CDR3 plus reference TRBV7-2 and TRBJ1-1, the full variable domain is GAGVSQSPSNKVTEKGKDVELRCDPISGHTALYWYRQSLGQGLEFLIYFQGNSAPDKSGLPSDRFSAERTGGSVSTLTIQRTQQEDSAVYLCASSRGQEGKAFFGQGTRLTVV.

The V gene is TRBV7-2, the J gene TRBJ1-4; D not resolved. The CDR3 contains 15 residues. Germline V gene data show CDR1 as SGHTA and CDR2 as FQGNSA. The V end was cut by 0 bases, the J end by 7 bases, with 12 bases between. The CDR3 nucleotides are TGTGCCAGCAGCTTAGCGGGGAGGGATCCTGAAAAACTGTTTTTT. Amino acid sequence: CASSLAGRDPEKLFF.

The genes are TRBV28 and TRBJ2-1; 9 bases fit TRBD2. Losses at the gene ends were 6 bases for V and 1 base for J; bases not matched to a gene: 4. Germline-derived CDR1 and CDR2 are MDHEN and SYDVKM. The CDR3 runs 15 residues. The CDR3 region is CASSVAGVSYNEQFF. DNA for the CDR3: TGTGCCAGCAGCGTAGCGGGGGTATCCTACAATGAGCAGTTCTTC.

The CDR3 reads CASSLAGTVQSYEQYF. The CDR3 region has the DNA TGTGCCAGCAGCTTAGCTGGGACAGTGCAATCCTACGAGCAGTACTTC. The chain joins TRBV7-9 to TRBJ2-7, with 7 bases matching TRBD1. CDR3 length: 16 amino acids. V gave up 0 bases and J gave up 1 base; unmatched junction bases: 6. CDR1 is SEHNR and CDR2 is FQNEAQ in the germline V gene (reference sequence).

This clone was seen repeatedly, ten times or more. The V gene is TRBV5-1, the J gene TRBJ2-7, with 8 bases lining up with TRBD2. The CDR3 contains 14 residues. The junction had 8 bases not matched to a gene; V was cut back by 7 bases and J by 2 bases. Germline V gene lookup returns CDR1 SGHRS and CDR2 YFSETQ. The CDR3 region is CASFRGGTPYEQYF. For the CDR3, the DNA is TGCGCCAGCTTCCGCGGGGGGACACCCTACGAGCAGTACTTC.

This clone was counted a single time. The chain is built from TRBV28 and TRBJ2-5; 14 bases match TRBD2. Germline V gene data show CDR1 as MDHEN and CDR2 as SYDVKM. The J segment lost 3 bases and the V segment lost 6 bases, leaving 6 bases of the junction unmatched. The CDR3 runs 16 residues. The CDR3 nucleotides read TGTGCCAGCAGCCTCGGGACTAGCGGGAGCAAAGAGACCCAGTACTTC. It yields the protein CASSLGTSGSKETQYF.

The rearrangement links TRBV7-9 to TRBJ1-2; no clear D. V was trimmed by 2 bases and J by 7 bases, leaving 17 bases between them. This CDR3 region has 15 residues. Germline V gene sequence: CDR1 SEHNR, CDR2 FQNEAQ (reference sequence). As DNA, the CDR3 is TGTGCCAGCAGCTTATATCAGCCAGACGGCGGTGGCTACACCTTC. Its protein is CASSLYQPDGGGYTF.

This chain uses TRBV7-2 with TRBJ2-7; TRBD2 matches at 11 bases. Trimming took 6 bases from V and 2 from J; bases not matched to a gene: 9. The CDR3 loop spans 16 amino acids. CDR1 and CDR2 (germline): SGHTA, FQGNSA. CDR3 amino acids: CASSSGTSGYAYEQYF. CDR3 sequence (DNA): TGTGCCAGCAGTTCCGGGACTAGCGGCTATGCCTACGAGCAGTACTTC.